The clone carrying this TCR beta chain was recorded many times. The antigen is unknown. This record comes from a study of early T cells in non-severe SARS-CoV-2 infection. Across the study: Investigators sequenced bulk RNA drawn from unsorted whole blood, and chains remained unpaired. Overall study results and limits: Sequences matched to VDJdb favored anti-spike CD8 responses, while private and CD4 specificities were missed.

CDR1 is SGHTA and CDR2 is FQGNSA in the germline V gene. V was pared by 5 bases and J by 4 bases, with 11 bases between. CDR3 size: 13 residues. Individual cDNA molecules carried attached unique molecular identifiers. MiXCR was run by TCRdb on the 5' RACE reads, yielding one entry per CDR3 protein. Of 100,000 to 120,000 distinct CDR3 sequences in the sample, roughly an eighth were seen once. This sequence joins TRBV7-2 and TRBJ2-5; no clear D. Sequenced here: whole blood, sampled at baseline. The receptor was isolated from an adult who was a healthcare worker with PCR-confirmed SARS-CoV-2 infection or an uninfected control (not recorded which). The chain's CDR3 is CASSPSLLETQYF. The CDR3 DNA is TGTGCCAGCAGCCCATCCCTGTTAGAGACCCAGTACTTC.